This T cell receptor (beta chain) was retrieved from a study of cytomegalovirus exposure and HLA in healthy donors. Germline-derived CDR1 and CDR2 are LNHNV and YYDKDF (reference sequence). The junction had 6 bases not matched to a gene; V was cut back by 1 base and J by 5 bases. The CDR3 extends over 15 amino acids. Primers included in the PCR were 60 Vbeta and 13 Jbeta primers. The protocol was immunoSEQ multiplex PCR, while the TCRdb copy is restricted to in-frame clones and leaves out a portion. The profile shows 150,000 to 200,000 clones, roughly 80% of them singletons. The specimen sequenced was PBMCs. The source is a boy aged 10-17 years in good health and CMV-seronegative. This chain links TRBV15 with TRBJ2-3; 7 bases map to TRBD2. In nucleotides, the CDR3 is TGTGCCACCAGCAGAGTCGGCGGGAGTCAAGATACGCAGTATTTT. It codes for CATSRVGGSQDTQYF.